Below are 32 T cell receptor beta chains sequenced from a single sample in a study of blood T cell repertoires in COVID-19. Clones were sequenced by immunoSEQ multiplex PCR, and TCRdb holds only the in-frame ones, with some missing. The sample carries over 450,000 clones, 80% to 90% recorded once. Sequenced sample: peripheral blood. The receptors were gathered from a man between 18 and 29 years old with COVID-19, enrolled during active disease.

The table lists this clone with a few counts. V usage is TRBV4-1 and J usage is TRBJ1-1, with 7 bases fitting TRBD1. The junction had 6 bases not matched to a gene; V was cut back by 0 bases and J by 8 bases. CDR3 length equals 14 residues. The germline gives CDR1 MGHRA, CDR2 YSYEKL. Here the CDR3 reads CASSQDERDSEAFF. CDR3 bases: TGCGCCAGCAGCCAAGATGAAAGGGACAGCGAAGCTTTCTTT.

In DNA form, the CDR3 reads TGCGCCAGCAGGACAGGGTCTGCGACTAATGAAAAACTGTTTTTT. It translates to CASRTGSATNEKLFF. The chain combines TRBV5-1 with TRBJ1-4, with TRBD1 matching 7 bases. The CDR3 length is 15 residues. Trimming removed 5 bases from V and 2 bases from J; junction bases left unmatched: 6. The germline CDR1 and CDR2 sequences are SGHRS and YFSETQ.

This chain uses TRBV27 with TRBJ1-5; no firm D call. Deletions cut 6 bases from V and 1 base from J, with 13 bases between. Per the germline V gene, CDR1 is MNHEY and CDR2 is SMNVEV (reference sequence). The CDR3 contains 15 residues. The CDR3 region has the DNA TGTGCCAGCAGAACGGAGGGAAGGAGCAATCAGCCCCAGCATTTT. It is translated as CASRTEGRSNQPQHF.

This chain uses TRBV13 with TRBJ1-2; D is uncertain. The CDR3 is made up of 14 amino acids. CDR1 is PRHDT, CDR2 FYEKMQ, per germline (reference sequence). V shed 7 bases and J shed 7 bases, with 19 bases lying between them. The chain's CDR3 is CASTDGVKRTGYTF. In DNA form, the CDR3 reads TGTGCCAGCACCGACGGGGTCAAGCGGACTGGCTACACCTTC.

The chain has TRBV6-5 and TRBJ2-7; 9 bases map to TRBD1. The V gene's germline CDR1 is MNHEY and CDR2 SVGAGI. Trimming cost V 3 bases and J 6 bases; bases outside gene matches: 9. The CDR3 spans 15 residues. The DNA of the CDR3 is TGTGCCAGCAGTTATTCGGGACAGGGTATGCGCGAGCAGTACTTC. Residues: CASSYSGQGMREQYF.

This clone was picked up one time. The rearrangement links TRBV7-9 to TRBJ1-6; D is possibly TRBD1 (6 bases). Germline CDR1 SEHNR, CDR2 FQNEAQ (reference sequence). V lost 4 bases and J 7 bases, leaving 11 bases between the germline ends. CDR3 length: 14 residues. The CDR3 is CASSSRGGNSPLHF. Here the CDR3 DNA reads TGTGCCAGCAGCTCTCGAGGGGGAAATTCACCCCTCCACTTT.

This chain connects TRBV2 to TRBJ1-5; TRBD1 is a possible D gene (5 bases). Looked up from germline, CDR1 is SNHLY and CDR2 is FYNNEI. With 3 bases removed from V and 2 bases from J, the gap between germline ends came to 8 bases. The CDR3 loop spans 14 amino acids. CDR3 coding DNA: TGTGCCAGCAGTGACAGGGATCGCAATCAGCCCCAGCATTTT. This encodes CASSDRDRNQPQHF.

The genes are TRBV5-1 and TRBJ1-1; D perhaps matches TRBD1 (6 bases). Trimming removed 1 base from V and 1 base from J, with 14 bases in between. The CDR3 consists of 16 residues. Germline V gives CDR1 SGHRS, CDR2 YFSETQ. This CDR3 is CASSLSAGAGNTEAFF. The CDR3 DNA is TGCGCCAGCAGCTTGTCGGCAGGGGCCGGGAACACTGAAGCTTTCTTT.

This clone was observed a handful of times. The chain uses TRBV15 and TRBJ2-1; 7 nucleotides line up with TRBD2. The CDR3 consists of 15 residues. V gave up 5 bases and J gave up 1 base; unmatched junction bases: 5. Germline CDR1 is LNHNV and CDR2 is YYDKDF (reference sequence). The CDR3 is CATSPSGYSYNEQFF. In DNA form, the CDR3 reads TGTGCCACCAGCCCTAGCGGCTATTCCTACAATGAGCAGTTCTTC.

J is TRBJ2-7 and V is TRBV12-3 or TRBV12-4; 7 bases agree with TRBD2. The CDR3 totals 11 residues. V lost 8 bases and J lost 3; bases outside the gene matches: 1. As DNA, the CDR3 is TGTGCCAGCGGCGGGAGCTACGAGCAGTACTTC. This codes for CASGGSYEQYF.

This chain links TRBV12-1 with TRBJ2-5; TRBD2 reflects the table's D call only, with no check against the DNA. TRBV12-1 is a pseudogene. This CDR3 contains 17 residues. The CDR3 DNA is TGTGCCAGCAGCTCCGACACTAGCGGGGCCGGCCAAGAGACCCAGTACTTC. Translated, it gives CASSSDTSGAGQETQYF.

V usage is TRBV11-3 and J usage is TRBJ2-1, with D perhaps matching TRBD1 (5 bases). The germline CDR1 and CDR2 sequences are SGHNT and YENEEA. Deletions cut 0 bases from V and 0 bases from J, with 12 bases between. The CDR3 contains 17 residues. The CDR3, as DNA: TGTGCCAGCAGCTTAGATCCGAGGACAAGCTCCTACAATGAGCAGTTCTTC. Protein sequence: CASSLDPRTSSYNEQFF.

CDR3 in amino acids: CASSLGRRDTEAFF. In nucleotides, the CDR3 is TGTGCCAGCAGCTTGGGGCGCCGGGACACTGAAGCTTTCTTT. V is TRBV7-8 and J is TRBJ1-1, with D maybe TRBD1 (5 bases). V was cut by 3 bases and J by 3 bases, with 11 bases left in between. Germline CDR1 and CDR2: SGHVS and FQNEAQ. This CDR3 is built from 14 residues.

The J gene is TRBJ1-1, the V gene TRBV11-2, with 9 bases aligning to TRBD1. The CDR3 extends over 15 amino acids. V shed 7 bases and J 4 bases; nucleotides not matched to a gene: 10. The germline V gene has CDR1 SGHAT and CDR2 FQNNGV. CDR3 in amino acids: CASITGTGQGTEAFF. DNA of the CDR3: TGTGCCAGCATCACAGGGACAGGGCAAGGCACTGAAGCTTTCTTT.

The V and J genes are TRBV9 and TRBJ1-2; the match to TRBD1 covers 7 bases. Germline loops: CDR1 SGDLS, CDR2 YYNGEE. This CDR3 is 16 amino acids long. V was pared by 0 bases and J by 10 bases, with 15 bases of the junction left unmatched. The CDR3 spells CASSVEPTGVFFLYTF. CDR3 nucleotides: TGTGCCAGCAGCGTAGAACCAACAGGGGTCTTCTTTCTCTACACCTTC.

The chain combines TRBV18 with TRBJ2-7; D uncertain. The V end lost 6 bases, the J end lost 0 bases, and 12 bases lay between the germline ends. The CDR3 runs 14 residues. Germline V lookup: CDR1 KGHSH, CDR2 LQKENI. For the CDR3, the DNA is TGTGCCAGCTCCCCCGAGGCGAGCTCCTACGAGCAGTACTTC. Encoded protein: CASSPEASSYEQYF.

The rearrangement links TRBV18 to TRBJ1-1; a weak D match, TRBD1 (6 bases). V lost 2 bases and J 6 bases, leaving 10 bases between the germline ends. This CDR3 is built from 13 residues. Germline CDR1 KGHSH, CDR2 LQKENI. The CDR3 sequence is CASSPAGAPEAFF. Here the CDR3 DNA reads TGTGCCAGCTCACCAGCAGGGGCCCCTGAAGCTTTCTTT.

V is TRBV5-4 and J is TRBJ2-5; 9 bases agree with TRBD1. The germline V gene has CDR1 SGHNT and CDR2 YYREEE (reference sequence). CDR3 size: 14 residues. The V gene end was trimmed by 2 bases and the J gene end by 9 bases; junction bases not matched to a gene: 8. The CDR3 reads CASSLGQGIPPQYF. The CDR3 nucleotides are TGTGCCAGCAGCTTAGGACAGGGGATACCACCCCAGTACTTC.

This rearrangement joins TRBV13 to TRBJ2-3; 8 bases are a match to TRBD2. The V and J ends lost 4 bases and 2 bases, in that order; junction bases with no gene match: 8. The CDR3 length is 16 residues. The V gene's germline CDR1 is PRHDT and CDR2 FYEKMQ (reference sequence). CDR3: CASSSPLAGTTDTQYF. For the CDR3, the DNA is TGTGCCAGCAGCTCCCCATTAGCGGGGACCACAGATACGCAGTATTTT.

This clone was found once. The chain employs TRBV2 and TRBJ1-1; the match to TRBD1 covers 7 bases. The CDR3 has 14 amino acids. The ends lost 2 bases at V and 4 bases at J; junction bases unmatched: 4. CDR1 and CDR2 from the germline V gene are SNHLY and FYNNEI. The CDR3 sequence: CASSERDRVTEAFF. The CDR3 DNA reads TGTGCCAGCAGTGAACGGGACAGAGTCACTGAAGCTTTCTTT.

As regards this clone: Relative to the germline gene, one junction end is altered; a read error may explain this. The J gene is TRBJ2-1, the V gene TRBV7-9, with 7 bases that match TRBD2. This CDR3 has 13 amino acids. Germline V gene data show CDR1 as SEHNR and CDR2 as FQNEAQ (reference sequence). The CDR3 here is CASSPPSGPELFF. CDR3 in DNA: TGTGCCAGCAGCCCACCTAGCGGACCCGAGCTGTTCTTC.

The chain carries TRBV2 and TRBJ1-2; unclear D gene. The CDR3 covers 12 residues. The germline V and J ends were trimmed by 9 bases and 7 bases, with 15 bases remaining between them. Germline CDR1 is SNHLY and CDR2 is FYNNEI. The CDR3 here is CASLLVSTGYTF. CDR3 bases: TGTGCCAGTTTGCTGGTCTCTACTGGCTACACCTTC.

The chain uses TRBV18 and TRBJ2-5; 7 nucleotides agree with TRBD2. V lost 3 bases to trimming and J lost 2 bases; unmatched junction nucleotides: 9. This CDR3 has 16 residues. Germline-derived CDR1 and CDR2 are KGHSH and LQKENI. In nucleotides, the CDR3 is TGTGCCAGCTCACCGCTAGGACTAGGGCTACAAGAGACCCAGTACTTC. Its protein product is CASSPLGLGLQETQYF.

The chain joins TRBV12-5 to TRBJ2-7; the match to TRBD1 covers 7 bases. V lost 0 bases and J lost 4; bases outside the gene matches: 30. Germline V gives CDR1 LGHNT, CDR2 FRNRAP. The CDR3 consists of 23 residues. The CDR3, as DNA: TGTGCTAGTGGTTTGGTAGGGTCATATTCCTCCAGGCCCACGGGACAGCAGAATTACGAGCAGTACTTC. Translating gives CASGLVGSYSSRPTGQQNYEQYF.

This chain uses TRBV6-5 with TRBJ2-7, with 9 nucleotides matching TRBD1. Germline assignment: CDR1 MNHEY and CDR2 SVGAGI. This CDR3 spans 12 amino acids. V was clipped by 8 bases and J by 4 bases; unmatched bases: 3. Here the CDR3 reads CASSGTGYEQYF. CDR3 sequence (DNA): TGTGCCAGCTCCGGGACAGGGTACGAGCAGTACTTC.

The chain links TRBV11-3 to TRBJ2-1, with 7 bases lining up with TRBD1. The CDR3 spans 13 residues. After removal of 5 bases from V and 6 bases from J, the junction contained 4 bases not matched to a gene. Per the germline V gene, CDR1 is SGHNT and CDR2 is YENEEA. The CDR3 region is CASSRDRVNEQFF. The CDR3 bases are TGTGCCAGCAGCCGGGACAGAGTCAATGAGCAGTTCTTC.

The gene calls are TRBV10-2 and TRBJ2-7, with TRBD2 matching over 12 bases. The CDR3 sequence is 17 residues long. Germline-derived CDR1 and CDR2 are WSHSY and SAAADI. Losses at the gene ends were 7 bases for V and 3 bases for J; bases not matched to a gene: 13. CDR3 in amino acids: CASKGTSGQNQNYEQYF. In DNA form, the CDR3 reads TGCGCCAGCAAAGGGACTAGCGGGCAAAATCAGAACTACGAGCAGTACTTC.

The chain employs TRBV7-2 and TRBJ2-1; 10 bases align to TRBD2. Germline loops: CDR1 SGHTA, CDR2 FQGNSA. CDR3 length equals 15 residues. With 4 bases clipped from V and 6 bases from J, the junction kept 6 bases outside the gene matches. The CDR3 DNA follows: TGTGCCAGCAGCTATACTAGCGGGGCAGGCAATGAGCAGTTCTTC. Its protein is CASSYTSGAGNEQFF.

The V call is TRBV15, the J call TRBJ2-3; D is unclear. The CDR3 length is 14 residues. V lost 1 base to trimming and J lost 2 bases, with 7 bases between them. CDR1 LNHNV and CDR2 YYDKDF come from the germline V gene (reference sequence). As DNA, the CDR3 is TGTGCCACCAGCAGAGCACGGTACACAGATACGCAGTATTTT. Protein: CATSRARYTDTQYF.

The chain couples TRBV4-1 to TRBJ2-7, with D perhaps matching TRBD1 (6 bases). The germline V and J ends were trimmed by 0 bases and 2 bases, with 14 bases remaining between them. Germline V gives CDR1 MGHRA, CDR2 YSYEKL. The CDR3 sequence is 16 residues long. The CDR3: CASSQDWAGDPYEQYF. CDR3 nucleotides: TGCGCCAGCAGCCAAGATTGGGCAGGGGATCCCTACGAGCAGTACTTC.

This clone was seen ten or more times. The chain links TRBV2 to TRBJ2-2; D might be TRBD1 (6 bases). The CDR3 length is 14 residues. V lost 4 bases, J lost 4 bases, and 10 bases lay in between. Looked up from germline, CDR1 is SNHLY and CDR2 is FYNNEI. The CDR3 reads CASSGADSTGELFF. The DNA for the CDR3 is TGTGCCAGCAGTGGGGCGGACAGCACCGGGGAGCTGTTTTTT.

As DNA, the CDR3 is TGTGCCAGCAGGACGGACAAGTTGGAAGGGGAGCTGTTTTTT. Translating gives CASRTDKLEGELFF. The chain has TRBV6-5 and TRBJ2-2, with a tentative D call TRBD1 (5 bases). The CDR3 spans 14 residues. From germline, CDR1 is MNHEY and CDR2 SVGAGI. V lost 6 bases, J lost 8 bases, and 16 bases lay in between.